This T cell receptor (beta chain) was identified in a study of cytomegalovirus exposure and HLA in healthy donors (dated by TCRdb to about 2017). About the study as a whole: An earlier analysis of under 600 of the donors reported more than 250 Gb of sequence data and around 120 million unique TCR beta sequences from about 179 million T cells. All discovery cohort repertoires had been generated using a single sequencing platform. HLA typing covered class I and class II loci at four-digit resolution. The study combined high-throughput TCR immunosequencing, statistical association of individual TCRs with disease status, and machine learning to predict cytomegalovirus infection status. Of the 300 to 450 genotyped donors, 65% to 90% were placed in the genetic ancestry cluster associated with self-reported Caucasian donors. Rather than drawing on any new phenotypic data, the later analysis identified candidate immune exposures from TCR beta sequences and the way those sequences occurred across donors. Using immunosequencing, the study profiled T cell repertoires from about 620 subjects and related those repertoires to cytomegalovirus serostatus. An earlier analysis of fewer than 700 of the donors applied high-throughput TCR beta sequencing to assess whether each TCR beta V gene segment acted as functional or pseudogenic. About 280 gigabases of sequencing data and around 88 million unique TCR sequences made up an early release that covered about 640 HLA-typed donors. Donor age, sex, ethnicity and CMV serostatus were collected together with the repertoire data. Among approximately 370 genotyped donors of the cohort, an average of about 240,000 unique TCR beta nucleotide sequences was sequenced per donor, of which about 18% were non-productive. A separate validation cohort of about 110 different subjects was used in addition to the roughly 670-subject first cohort. The number of typed donors differed by locus: about 629-630 for A, B, C, DRB1 and DQB1; 500 to 550 for DQA1; some 590 for DPA1; and 400 to 480 for DPB1. Five DR-DQ haplotypes were treated as single units for association and clustering because of strong linkage in the cohort. The study was designed to test whether signatures of past pathogen exposure could be identified by cataloging public T cell receptors. To study patterns of TCR occurrence, a later analysis re-analyzed previously published TCR beta repertoires from around 660 donors and added high-resolution HLA genotyping. A later genetic analysis used genome-wide SNP genotypes for about 60% of the roughly 700 donors, treating that subset as a discovery cohort. What the work shows at the level of the full study, not this receptor alone: When HLA alleles, especially DR and DQ, strongly co-occurred, TCR associations were difficult to assign to individual alleles. According to the authors, the approach could potentially be generalized to other disease states and immunological phenotypes. The classifier was reported to diagnose cytomegalovirus status with high specificity and sensitivity in both the original cohort and the validation cohort. The only immune exposure information available for the cohort was CMV serostatus. In this cohort, only TCR beta chains were sequenced, and detectable features were limited by the absence of alpha or paired-chain data. A later analysis found that TCR association rates varied across HLA loci, with DRB1 alleles showing the most associated TCRs and HLA-C alleles the fewest. The presence/absence analyses assumed that sequencing depth was roughly uniform across donors, and that assumption may not be true. In a later analysis, about 16,000 TCR beta sequences were associated with specific HLA alleles at a false discovery rate of 0.05. Linkage disequilibrium might explain the correlated functional status among segregating V segments, but an unknown experimental factor could not be ruled out. Most TCR sequences were seen in very few donors, while some public TCRs were found in many individuals. A cluster of highly shared sequence variants was judged likely to be a technical artifact of the sequencing pipeline. In a later analysis, HLA-associated TCR beta chains showed more clonal expansion and lower generation probabilities than non-associated chains that were equally common. According to a later analysis, most CMV-associated TCR beta chains appeared to be HLA-restricted, and the HLA associations seemed to be driven largely by CMV exposure. Several of the top co-occurrence clusters appeared to be linked to parvovirus B19, influenza, CMV and Epstein-Barr virus, according to a later analysis. Because counts were too low, about 18 rarely observed V segments, including chromosome 9 orphons, were excluded from the earlier analysis of fewer than 650 of the donors. Three of the identified cytomegalovirus-associated TCR beta chains were confirmed in vitro to be specific for cytomegalovirus antigens. A later genetic analysis associated a missense DCLRE1C variant with V-gene and J-gene trimming of TCR beta chains, and an independent cohort replicated the association. A later genetic analysis reported fewer N-insertions in productive TCRs among donors in an Asian-associated ancestry cluster than the 666-donor mean. An earlier analysis of approximately 540 of the donors showed that most TCR beta V segments appeared in productive rearrangements either about 90% or about 30% of the time, which broadly matched IMGT annotations. In the study, some 160 TCR beta chains were listed as associated with cytomegalovirus. A further reported finding was that TCR beta sequences accurately predicted the HLA-A and HLA-B alleles for most subjects in the first cohort. Because some donors lacked HLA typing at each locus, the association tests relied only on the typed subset. Some IMGT-functional V segments, including TRBV6-2 and TRBV6-3, could not be distinguished by the 87-base-pair reads and were therefore excluded.

The library was obtained by the immunoSEQ multiplex PCR assay. For the multiplex PCR, a mixture combining 60 forward primers for TCR Vbeta segments and 13 reverse primers for TCR Jbeta segments was used. Amplification of the CDR3 region of rearranged TCR beta genes was performed with a multiplex PCR assay on genomic DNA. On the Illumina HiSeq System, the amplified TCR beta libraries were sequenced as 87-base-pair reads. The authors processed their data as follows. A later analysis counted tens of millions of unique TCR beta chains across the 650 to 700 repertoires, and 9 million to 14 million of these chains were shared by at least two donors. Raw reads were error-corrected and collapsed into unique sequences by a nearest-neighbor algorithm in which closely related sequences were merged to remove PCR and sequencing errors. CDR3 sequences were aligned to IMGT reference sequences to assign V, D and J gene segments. Each retained sequence needed at least a six-nucleotide match to both a V gene segment and a J gene segment. Rearrangements were classified as productive when the CDR3 lacked stop codons and remained in frame with V and J, and all other rearrangements were classified as non-productive. Following IMGT convention, CDR3 was defined as the stretch from the second conserved V-encoded cysteine to the conserved J-encoded phenylalanine. The earlier analysis of 450 to 750 of the donors excluded any sequence lacking an unambiguous match to a single V gene segment. In an earlier analysis of 587 of the donors, V segments were called functional above 56.7% productive rearrangements and were called segregating when the between-donor standard deviation exceeded 5%. A statistical classification framework was built for diagnosing cytomegalovirus status from the catalog of TCR beta chain sequences. In a later analysis, V and J genes were assigned by comparing TCR nucleotide sequences against IMGT/GENE-DB human TR gene sequences. A later analysis assigned CDR3 sequences and most-parsimonious VDJ recombination scenarios with the TCRdist pipeline. In a later analysis, every TCR beta chain was defined by the combination of its CDR3 amino acid sequence and its V-gene family, and reads without a unique V-gene family were dropped. As a way to deal with suspected cross-contamination and a sequencing artifact, a later analysis dropped roughly 600 nucleotide sequences that were highly shared and had low generation probability. In a later analysis, a clonal expansion index for each public chain was calculated from normalized within-repertoire ranks of inferred template counts. A later analysis computed generation probabilities with a VDJ recombination model fitted to out-of-frame rearrangements, and checked the results against IGoR. In a later analysis, TCR-TCR, TCR-HLA and TCR-CMV co-occurrence was scored with hypergeometric tests, and a repertoire-size bias correction was applied to TCR pairs. A later analysis estimated false discovery rates by permuting HLA or CMV assignments 20 times. In a later analysis, co-occurring TCRs were grouped with DBSCAN, and TCRdist sequence similarity was added when clustering was performed within HLA-allele-positive subsets. Repertoires with fewer than 30,000 or more than 120,000 public chains, plus five repertoires with anomalous nucleotide sharing, were excluded from co-occurrence clustering. In its TCRdb copy, this immuneACCESS table keeps in-frame sequences only and misses some clones. Where compared with another copy, unresolved V genes explain less than half of these, and the others have no known cause. V, J and clone size are those of that table, while D and trimming were read from the DNA. This sample has 50,000 to 70,000 clones in its table, and 55% to 75% of those were observed once. In total, the top ten clones hold around a third of the sample.

This clone was detected only once. Its antigen is still unknown. No per-base quality is available; no much larger clone lies one base away. Including cysteine and phenylalanine, the CDR3 has 18 amino acids. Only CDR3 DNA remains: 54 bases, in frame from the first base. CDR1 is given as SGHNT and CDR2 as YENEEA, both from the germline V gene. V was cut back by 4 bases and J by 4 bases, leaving a gap of 23 bases between them. The cohort consisted of some 730 healthy bone marrow donors. All cohort members were sampled while nominally healthy, although unrecorded immune exposures were likely present. The donor was CMV seropositive and belonged to the group of more than 250 seropositive cohort members. Every donor gave a peripheral blood sample, and the peripheral blood mononuclear cells from that sample were used for TCR beta sequencing. Genomic DNA was extracted from the blood cell samples with the Qiagen DNeasy Blood Extraction Kit.

Rearrangement joined TRBV11-3 to TRBJ2-1, with TRBD2 perhaps the D gene, on 7 matching bases. Sequencing was carried out using PBMCs. This receptor was taken from a man aged 40-55 years in good health and CMV-seropositive. The DNA sequence is as follows: TGTGCCAGCAGCTCCTCTATAGGGCGGGGGCCCCAATACAATGAGCAGTTCTTC. Protein translation: CASSSSIGRGPQYNEQFF.